This T cell receptor beta chain was recovered during a study of cytomegalovirus exposure and HLA in healthy donors. Primers included in the PCR were 60 Vbeta and 13 Jbeta primers. Assay used: immunoSEQ multiplex PCR; TCRdb lists only in-frame clones, some missing. The data show about 150,000 clones, over 80% seen once. Turning to this clone: Its cognate antigen is unknown.

General study points: Rare TCR sequences dominated, though some public TCRs recurred in many donors.

Input material: PBMCs. The clonotype originates from a boy between 2 and 10 years old in good health and CMV-seronegative.

The CDR3 protein is CASSELLAGTSSYEQYF. The CDR3 DNA reads TGTGCCAGCAGTGAATTGTTGGCAGGGACTAGCTCCTACGAGCAGTACTTC. This chain uses TRBV6-1 with TRBJ2-5; 8 positions match TRBD2. The closer fit of TRBJ2-7 to the DNA end suggests the J call may be wrong. The germline gives CDR1 MNHNS, CDR2 SASEGT. This CDR3 has 17 residues.